This T cell receptor beta chain was profiled in a study of Graves' ophthalmopathy and Graves' hyperthyroidism. RNA served as the template for amplifying TCR beta CDR3 regions. Following a first-round RT-PCR that used HTBI primers, a second-round multiplex PCR was carried out. MiXCR, run by TCRdb on the multiplex PCR reads, gives a single entry per CDR3 protein. In the table there are hundreds of thousands of distinct CDR3 sequences, 40% of which are singletons. The CDR3 extends over 12 amino acids. The V and J ends lost 6 bases and 8 bases respectively, with 8 bases between them. Germline-derived CDR1 and CDR2 are MDHEN and SYDVKM.

The origin of this receptor is an adult man with Graves' ophthalmopathy. Material for sequencing was peripheral blood. The rearrangement joins TRBV28 to TRBJ1-6; no clear D gene. The CDR3 is CASSNGDSPLHF. In DNA, the CDR3 is TGTGCCAGCAGCAATGGGGATTCACCCCTCCACTTT.